This T cell receptor beta chain is drawn from a study of blood T cell repertoires in COVID-19. Repertoires were generated with immunoSEQ multiplex PCR, while TCRdb's copy carries only in-frame clones and drops some. The repertoire holds approximately 150,000 clones, over 75% seen once, with about 5% in the top ten. Germline V gene lookup returns CDR1 SGHRS and CDR2 YFSETQ. Trimming pared 0 bases from V and 0 bases from J, leaving 7 bases between. The CDR3 is 15 amino acids. The TCR originated in a woman between 45 and 60 years old with acute or convalescent COVID-19. Material: peripheral blood. The chain links TRBV5-1 to TRBJ1-5; the D gene is possibly TRBD1 (6 bases). The CDR3 DNA reads as TGCGCCAGCAGCTTGGAGGGGGTTAGCAATCAGCCCCAGCATTTT. Amino acids: CASSLEGVSNQPQHF.